Below, one T cell receptor beta chain is given with its context. Ten or more counts support this clone. The antigen this receptor binds is unknown. There are no base qualities to consult, and no much larger clone falls within one base. This record belongs to a study of OX40 agonist ivuxolimab in advanced cancers. Concerning the study at large: Ivuxolimab was a fully human IgG2 agonistic monoclonal antibody targeting the costimulatory receptor OX40 (CD134). The paper reports the monotherapy dose-escalation portion (N ≈ 50 patients) of the phase I ivuxolimab trial. In the dose-escalation cohort, over 65% of patients were male, and the mean age was approximately 55 years, with a range of roughly 20 to 79. Prior anti-PD-1, anti-PD-L1 or anti-CTLA-4 therapy was permitted, and checkpoint inhibitors had been received by about 44% of dose-escalation patients. Peripheral TCRbeta sequencing was intended to test whether TCR sequence diversity was altered and clonal T-cell expansion was caused by ivuxolimab. Intravenous ivuxolimab was administered to patients every 2 weeks at six dose levels: 0.01, 0.1, 0.3, 1.5, 3 and 10 mg/kg. Of the 50 to 55 patients in dose escalation, some 20 had hepatocellular carcinoma, some 15 had melanoma, 9 had renal cell carcinoma and 9 had head and neck cancer. Partial responses occurred in three dose-escalation patients: two with cutaneous melanoma and one with hepatocellular carcinoma. Beyond this particular receptor, the publication reports: Low levels of normalized T-cell clonal expansion were also shown by some nonresponding patients. At doses of 0.1 to 3.0 mg/kg, clonal expansion of both CD4+ and CD8+ blood T cells was observed from baseline to week 6. On average, CD8+ T cells showed more expanded clones than CD4+ T cells after ivuxolimab. The antigen specificity of the peripheral T cells that underwent clonal expansion was not determined. Partial responders in the 0.1-3.0 mg/kg groups had among the lowest normalized peripheral clonal expansion, especially among CD8+ T cells.

Relative to germline, V is 1 base shorter and J is 8 bases shorter, with 14 bases between their ends. For CDR1 and CDR2, the germline V gene (reference sequence) lists WNHNN and SYGVQD. From the cysteine up to the phenylalanine, the CDR3 has a length of 14 residues. The only DNA kept is the CDR3, 42 bases in frame from the first base. The trial excluded patients who had a history of autoimmune disease or were on systemic immunosuppression. Peripheral blood for TCR sequencing was collected from all dose cohorts at baseline, on cycle 4 day 1, and on cycle 7 day 1. The samples were drawn from a first-in-human, open-label, multicenter phase I dose-escalation trial of ivuxolimab. Adults with locally advanced or metastatic head and neck squamous cell, hepatocellular, melanoma or renal cell carcinoma were enrolled in the trial. Before TCR sequencing, CD4+ T cells and CD8+ T cells from peripheral blood were sorted into separate populations.

Genomic DNA was isolated from the sorted cells so that the TCRbeta CDR3 region could be sequenced. The immunoSEQ Assay was used to sequence the TCRbeta CDR3 regions. TCRdb obtained this table from immuneACCESS and retained in-frame rearrangements with V and J assigned. These tables miss some clones; where compared with another copy, unresolved V genes account for less than half of the shortfall, and the remainder is unexplained. The sample table records about 37,000 clones; about 87% of these occur just once. The ten top clones hold 25% to 40% of the sample. The chain is assembled from TRBV10-1 and TRBJ1-2, with no D gene named confidently. This clonotype was obtained from an adult with an advanced solid tumor such as melanoma, head and neck, liver or kidney cancer. Sequencing used CD4+ or CD8+ T cells sorted from blood, obtained in a trial of the OX40 agonist ivuxolimab. The DNA sequence reads TGCGCCAGCAGTGAGTATCGGGCAGGAGGAGGCTACACCTTC. Translated, this is CASSEYRAGGGYTF.